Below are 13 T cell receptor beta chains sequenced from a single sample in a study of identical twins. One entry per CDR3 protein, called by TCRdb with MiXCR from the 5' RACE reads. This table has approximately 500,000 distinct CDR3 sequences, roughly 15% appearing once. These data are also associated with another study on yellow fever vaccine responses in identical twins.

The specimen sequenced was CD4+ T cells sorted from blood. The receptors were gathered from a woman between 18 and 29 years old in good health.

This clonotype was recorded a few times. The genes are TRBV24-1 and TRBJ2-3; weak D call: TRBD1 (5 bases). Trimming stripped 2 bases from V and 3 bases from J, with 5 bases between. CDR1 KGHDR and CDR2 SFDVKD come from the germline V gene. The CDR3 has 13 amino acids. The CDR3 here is CATSDWTTDTQYF. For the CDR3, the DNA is TGTGCCACCAGTGATTGGACAACAGATACGCAGTATTTT.

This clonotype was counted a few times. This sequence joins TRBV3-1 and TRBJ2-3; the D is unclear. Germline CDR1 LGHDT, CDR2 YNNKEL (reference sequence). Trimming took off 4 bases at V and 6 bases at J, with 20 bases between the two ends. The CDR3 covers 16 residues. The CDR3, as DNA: TGTGCCAGCAGCCCCAAGGTCGGTGGCTCTTTGGATACGCAGTATTTT. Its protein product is CASSPKVGGSLDTQYF.

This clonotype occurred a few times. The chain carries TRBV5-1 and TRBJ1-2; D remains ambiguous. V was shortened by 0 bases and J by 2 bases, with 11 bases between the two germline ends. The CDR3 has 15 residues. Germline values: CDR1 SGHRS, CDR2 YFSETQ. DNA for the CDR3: TGCGCCAGCAGCTTGGAATACCAGAGAAACTATGGCTACACCTTC. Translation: CASSLEYQRNYGYTF.

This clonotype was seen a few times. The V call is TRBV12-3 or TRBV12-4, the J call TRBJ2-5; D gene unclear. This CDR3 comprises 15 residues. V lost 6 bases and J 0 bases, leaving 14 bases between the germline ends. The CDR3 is CASSTGRTYQETQYF. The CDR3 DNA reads TGTGCCAGCAGCACCGGACGGACGTACCAAGAGACCCAGTACTTC.

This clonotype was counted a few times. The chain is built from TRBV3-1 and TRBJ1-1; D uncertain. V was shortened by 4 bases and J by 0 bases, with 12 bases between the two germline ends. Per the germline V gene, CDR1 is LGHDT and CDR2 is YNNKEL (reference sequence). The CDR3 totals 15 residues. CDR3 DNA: TGTGCCAGCAGCCTATGGACTACCATGAACACTGAAGCTTTCTTT. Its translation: CASSLWTTMNTEAFF.

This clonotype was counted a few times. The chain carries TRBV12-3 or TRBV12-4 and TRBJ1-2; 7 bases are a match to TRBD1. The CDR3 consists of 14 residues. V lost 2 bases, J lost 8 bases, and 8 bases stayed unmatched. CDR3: CASSLRGPDEGYTF. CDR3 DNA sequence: TGTGCCAGCAGTTTAAGGGGGCCCGACGAGGGCTACACCTTC.

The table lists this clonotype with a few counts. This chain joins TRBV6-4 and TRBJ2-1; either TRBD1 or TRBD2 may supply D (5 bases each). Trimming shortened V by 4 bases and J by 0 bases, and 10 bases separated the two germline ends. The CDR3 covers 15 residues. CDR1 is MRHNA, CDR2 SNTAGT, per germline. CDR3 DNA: TGTGCCAGCAGTGCCGGGACCGCCTCCTACAATGAGCAGTTCTTC. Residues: CASSAGTASYNEQFF.

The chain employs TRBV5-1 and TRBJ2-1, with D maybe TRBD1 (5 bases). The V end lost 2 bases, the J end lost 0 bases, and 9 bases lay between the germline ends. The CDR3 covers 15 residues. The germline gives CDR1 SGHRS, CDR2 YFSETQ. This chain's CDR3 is CASSFDRLSYNEQFF. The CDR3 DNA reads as TGCGCCAGCAGCTTTGACAGACTCTCCTACAATGAGCAGTTCTTC.

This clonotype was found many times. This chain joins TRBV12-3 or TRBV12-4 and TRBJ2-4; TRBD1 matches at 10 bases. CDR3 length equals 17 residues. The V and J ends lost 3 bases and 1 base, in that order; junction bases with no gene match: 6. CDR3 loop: CASSFLGQGKAKNIQYF. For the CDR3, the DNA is TGTGCCAGCAGTTTCTTGGGACAGGGGAAGGCCAAAAACATTCAGTACTTC.

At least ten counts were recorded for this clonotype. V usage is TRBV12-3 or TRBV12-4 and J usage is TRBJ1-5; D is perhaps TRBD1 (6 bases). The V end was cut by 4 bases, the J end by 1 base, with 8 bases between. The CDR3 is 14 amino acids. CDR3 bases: TGTGCCAGCAGTTGGGGGGGCAGCAATCAGCCCCAGCATTTT. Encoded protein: CASSWGGSNQPQHF.

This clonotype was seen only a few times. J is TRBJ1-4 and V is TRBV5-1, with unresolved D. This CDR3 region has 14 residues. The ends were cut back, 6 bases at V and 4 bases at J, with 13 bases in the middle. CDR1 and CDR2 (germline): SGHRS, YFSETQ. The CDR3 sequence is CASKEGNLNEKLFF. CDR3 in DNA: TGCGCCAGCAAGGAGGGAAATCTTAATGAAAAACTGTTTTTT.

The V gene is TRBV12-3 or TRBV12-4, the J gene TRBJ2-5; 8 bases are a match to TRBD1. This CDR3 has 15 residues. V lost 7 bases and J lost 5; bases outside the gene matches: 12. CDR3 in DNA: TGTGCCAGCACTCTGGGACAGGCCGGTTGGGAGACCCAGTACTTC. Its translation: CASTLGQAGWETQYF.

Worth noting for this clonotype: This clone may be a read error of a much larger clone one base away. The CDR3 loop is CASSNSLGLAGVTGELFF. In DNA, the CDR3 is TGTGCCAGCAGCAATTCCCTAGGACTAGCGGGAGTCACCGGGGAGCTGTTTTTT. The chain recombines TRBV3-1 with TRBJ2-2, with 13 bases fitting TRBD2. CDR1 is LGHDT, CDR2 YNNKEL, per germline (reference sequence). After removal of 5 bases from V and 4 bases from J, the junction contained 10 bases not matched to a gene. The CDR3 runs to 18 residues. The full variable domain, with the rest looked up from reference TRBV3-1 and TRBJ2-2, is DTAVSQTPKYLVTQMGNDKSIKCEQNLGHDTMYWYKQDSKKFLKIMFSYNNKELIINETVPNRFSPKSPDKAHLNLHINSLELGDSAVYFCASSNSLGLAGVTGELFFGEGSRLTVL.